One sample yielded the 6 T cell receptor beta chains listed below, sequenced in a study of T-cell memory formation after mild COVID-19 (dated by TCRdb to about 2021). The library was obtained by 5' RACE. These reads were obtained on an Illumina NovaSeq 6000. TCRdb reprocessing: public reads trimmed at Q25 with fastp, clones called with MiXCR, in-frame beta chains kept. All rows with the same CDR3 protein become a single entry with the most common DNA and genes. The sample records about 400,000 distinct CDR3 sequences, approximately 15% of which are singletons. About 22% of the sample belongs to the ten largest clones. The sequenced material came from PBMCs or a T cell subset sorted from them (not recorded which). These receptors came from a man between 18 and 35 years old who had mild COVID-19 (a few samples of this study predate the infection). The sample titles of this study are shuffled in the database, so cell type and time point are left out; the donor was told from shared clones.

The chain links TRBV4-2 to TRBJ1-1, with D maybe TRBD1 (6 bases). The ends were cut back, 4 bases at V and 8 bases at J, with 17 bases in the middle. This CDR3 is 14 amino acids long. CDR1 is LGHNA and CDR2 is YNFKEQ in the germline V gene. In DNA form, the CDR3 reads TGTGCCAGCAGCCGAGCAAGGGGGACCGGGGAAGCTTTCTTT. It codes for CASSRARGTGEAFF.

This clonotype was detected many times. The V call is TRBV10-3, the J call TRBJ2-5; the D call may be TRBD1 or TRBD2 (6 bases each). Germline lookup yields CDR1 ENHRY and CDR2 SYGVKD. Trimming shortened V by 6 bases and J by 4 bases, and 15 bases separated the two germline ends. The CDR3 sequence is 14 residues long. The CDR3, as DNA: TGTGCCATCAGCGAGGGGGAGGTTCGAGAGACCCAGTACTTC. Translation gives CAISEGEVRETQYF.

V and J are TRBV27 and TRBJ2-2; 12 nucleotides match TRBD2. This CDR3 region has 15 residues. Germline assignment: CDR1 MNHEY and CDR2 SMNVEV (reference sequence). The trim removed 5 bases at V and 5 bases at J, leaving 3 bases unmatched. The CDR3 region is CASSTSGGRTGELFF. The CDR3 DNA sequence: TGTGCCAGCAGTACTAGCGGGGGGAGAACCGGGGAGCTGTTTTTT.

The chain uses TRBV7-2 and TRBJ1-2; D is perhaps TRBD1 (6 bases). Germline V lookup: CDR1 SGHTA, CDR2 FQGNSA. V was trimmed by 6 bases and J by 1 base, leaving 18 bases between them. The CDR3 runs 16 residues. The CDR3 DNA reads as TGTGCCAGCAGGCCCCAGACAGGTGGTTTTAACTATGGCTACACCTTC. It is translated as CASRPQTGGFNYGYTF.

This clonotype occurred a few times. The genes are TRBV10-1 and TRBJ1-3, with 10 bases that match TRBD1. The CDR3 contains 15 residues. Germline trimming cut 10 bases from V and 0 bases from J; bases unmatched to any gene: 6. Germline CDR1 and CDR2: WNHNN and SYGVQD (reference sequence). Written as DNA, the CDR3 is TGCGCCACCGGGGACAGGGGACTCTCTGGAAACACCATATATTTT. It yields the protein CATGDRGLSGNTIYF.

CDR3 sequence (DNA): TGTGCCAGCAGAGGGGGTAGGGAAGAGACCCAGTACTTC. This translates into CASRGGREETQYF. The V gene is TRBV6-5, the J gene TRBJ2-5; possible D gene TRBD1, 6 bases. Trimming shortened V by 6 bases and J by 3 bases, and 11 bases separated the two germline ends. CDR1 and CDR2 from the germline V gene are MNHEY and SVGAGI. This CDR3 has 13 residues.